Below, one T cell receptor beta chain is given with its context. Its antigen remains unknown. Trimming removed 4 bases from V and 8 bases from J, with 14 bases in between. The CDR3 sequence is 13 residues long. Germline lookup yields CDR1 LGHDT and CDR2 YNNKEL (reference sequence). This sample holds PBMCs from roughly 10 ml fresh peripheral blood. These data are taken from a study of T cells in Graves' hyperthyroidism and ophthalmopathy. Background on the study: It was at initial diagnosis, before any treatment, that peripheral blood was collected.

The study's findings and limits: Most thyroid clonotypes expanded above 0.001 appeared in blood too. From stable hyperthyroidism, ophthalmopathy was separated by a 13 V-J model.

TCR beta CDR3 sequences were amplified from RNA transcripts. The TCR CDR3 first-round RT-PCR relied on the HTBI primer set. TCRdb fed the multiplex PCR reads into MiXCR, producing one record per CDR3 protein. The sample has a few hundred thousand distinct CDR3 sequences; approximately 15% are singletons. Sequencing was performed on blood. This chain links TRBV3-1 with TRBJ1-2; D remains unclear. The TCR comes from a woman under 30 with Graves' hyperthyroidism. Here the CDR3 DNA reads TGTGCCAGCAGCCGCCCGTCCCCTGCGGGCTACACCTTC. Translating gives CASSRPSPAGYTF.